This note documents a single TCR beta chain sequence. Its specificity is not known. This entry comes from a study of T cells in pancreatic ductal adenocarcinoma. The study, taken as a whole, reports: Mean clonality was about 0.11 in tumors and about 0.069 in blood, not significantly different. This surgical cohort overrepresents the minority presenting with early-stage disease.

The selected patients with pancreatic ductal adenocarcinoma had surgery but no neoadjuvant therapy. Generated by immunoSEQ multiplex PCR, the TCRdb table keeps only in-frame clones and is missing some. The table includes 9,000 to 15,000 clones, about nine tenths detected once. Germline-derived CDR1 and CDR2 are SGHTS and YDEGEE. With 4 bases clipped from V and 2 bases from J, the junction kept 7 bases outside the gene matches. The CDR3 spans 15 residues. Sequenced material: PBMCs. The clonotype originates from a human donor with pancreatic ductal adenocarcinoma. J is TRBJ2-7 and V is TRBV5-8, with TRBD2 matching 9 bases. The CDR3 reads CASSHASGGTYEQYF. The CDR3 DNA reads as TGTGCCAGCAGCCACGCCAGCGGGGGGACCTACGAGCAGTACTTC.